This TCR beta chain was documented in a study of cytomegalovirus exposure and HLA in healthy donors. Germline V gene lookup returns CDR1 SGHDT and CDR2 YYEEEE. The length of the CDR3 is 14 residues. Trimming stripped 4 bases from V and 9 bases from J, with 14 bases between. The PCR used 60 Vbeta and 13 Jbeta primers. Produced via immunoSEQ multiplex PCR; TCRdb's table is partial and in-frame only. The data show about 60,000 clones, approximately 70% seen once. This receptor was identified in an older woman in good health and CMV-seropositive. Sample: PBMCs. J is TRBJ1-6 and V is TRBV5-6, with D perhaps TRBD1 (5 bases). CDR3 sequence: CASSTIGVGSPLHF. The CDR3 DNA sequence: TGTGCCAGCAGCACGATAGGGGTCGGTTCACCCCTCCACTTT.